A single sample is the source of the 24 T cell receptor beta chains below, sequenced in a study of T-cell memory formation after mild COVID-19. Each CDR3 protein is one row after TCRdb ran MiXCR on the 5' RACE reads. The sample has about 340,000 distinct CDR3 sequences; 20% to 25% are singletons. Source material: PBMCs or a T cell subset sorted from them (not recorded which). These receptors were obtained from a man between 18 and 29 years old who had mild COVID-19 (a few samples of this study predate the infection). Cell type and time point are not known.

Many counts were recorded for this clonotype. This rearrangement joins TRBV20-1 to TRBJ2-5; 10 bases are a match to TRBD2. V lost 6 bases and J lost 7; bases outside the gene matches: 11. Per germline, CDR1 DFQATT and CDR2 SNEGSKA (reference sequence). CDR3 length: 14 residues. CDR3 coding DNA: TGCAGTGCCCCTCCCCTAGCGGGGGAGCGGACCCAGTACTTC. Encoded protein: CSAPPLAGERTQYF.

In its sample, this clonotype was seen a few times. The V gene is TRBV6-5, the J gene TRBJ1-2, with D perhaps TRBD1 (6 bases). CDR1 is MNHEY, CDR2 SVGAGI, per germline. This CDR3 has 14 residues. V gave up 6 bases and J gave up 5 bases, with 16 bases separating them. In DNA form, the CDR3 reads TGTGCCAGCAGCTACAACAGGGTCGGGTATGGCTACACCTTC. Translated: CASSYNRVGYGYTF.

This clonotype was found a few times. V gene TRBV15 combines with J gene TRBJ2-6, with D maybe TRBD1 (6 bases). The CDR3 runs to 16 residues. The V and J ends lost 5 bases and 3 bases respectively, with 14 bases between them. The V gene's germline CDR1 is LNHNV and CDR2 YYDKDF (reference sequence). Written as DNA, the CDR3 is TGTGCCACCAGCCGTGCAGGGGTGAGTGGGGCCAACGTCCTGACTTTC. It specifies CATSRAGVSGANVLTF. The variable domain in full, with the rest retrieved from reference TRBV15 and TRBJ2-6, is DAMVIQNPRYQVTQFGKPVTLSCSQTLNHNVMYWYQQKSSQAPKLLFHYYDKDFNNEADTPDNFQSRRPNTSFCFLDIRSPGLGDTAMYLCATSRAGVSGANVLTFGAGSRLTVL.

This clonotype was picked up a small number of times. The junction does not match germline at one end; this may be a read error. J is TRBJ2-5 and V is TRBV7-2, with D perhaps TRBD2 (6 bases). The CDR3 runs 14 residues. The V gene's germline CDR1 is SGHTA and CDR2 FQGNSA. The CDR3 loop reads CASSLASNQETQYF. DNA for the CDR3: TGTGCCAGCAGCCTAGCGTCGAACCAAGAGACCCAGTACTTC.

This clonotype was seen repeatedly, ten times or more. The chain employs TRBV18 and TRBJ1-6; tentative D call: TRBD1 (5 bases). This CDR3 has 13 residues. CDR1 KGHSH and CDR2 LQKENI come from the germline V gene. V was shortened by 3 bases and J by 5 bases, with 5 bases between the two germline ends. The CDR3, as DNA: TGTGCCAGCTCACCGGACAATAATTCACCCCTCCACTTT. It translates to CASSPDNNSPLHF.

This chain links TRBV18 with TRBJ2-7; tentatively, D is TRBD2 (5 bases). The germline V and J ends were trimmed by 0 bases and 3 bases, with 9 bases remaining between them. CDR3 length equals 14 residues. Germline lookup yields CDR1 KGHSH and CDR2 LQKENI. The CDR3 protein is CASSPPFGDYEQYF. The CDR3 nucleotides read TGTGCCAGCTCACCACCGTTCGGGGACTACGAGCAGTACTTC.

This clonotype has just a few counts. As DNA, the CDR3 is TGTGCCAGCAGTGCCCAGACAGGGTTTAGGGGCTACACCTTC. Protein: CASSAQTGFRGYTF. This sequence joins TRBV6-5 and TRBJ1-2, with 7 nucleotides matching TRBD1. The CDR3 covers 14 residues. Germline assignment: CDR1 MNHEY and CDR2 SVGAGI. Trimming at V came to 5 bases and at J to 8 bases, leaving 11 bases not matched to a gene.

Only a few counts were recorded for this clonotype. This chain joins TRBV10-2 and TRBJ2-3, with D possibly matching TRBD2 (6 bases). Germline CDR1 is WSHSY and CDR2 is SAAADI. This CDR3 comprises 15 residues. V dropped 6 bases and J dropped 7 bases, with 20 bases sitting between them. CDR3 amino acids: CASRPRLGVFYTQYF. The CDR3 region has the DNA TGCGCCAGCAGACCTCGACTAGGAGTATTCTATACGCAGTATTTT.

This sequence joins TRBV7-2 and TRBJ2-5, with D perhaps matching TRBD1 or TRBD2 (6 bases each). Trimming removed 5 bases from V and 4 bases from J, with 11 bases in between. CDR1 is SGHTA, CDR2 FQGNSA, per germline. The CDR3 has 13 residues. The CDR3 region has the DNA TGTGCCAGCAGCCCCGGGGGCCGAGAGACCCAGTACTTC. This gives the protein CASSPGGRETQYF.

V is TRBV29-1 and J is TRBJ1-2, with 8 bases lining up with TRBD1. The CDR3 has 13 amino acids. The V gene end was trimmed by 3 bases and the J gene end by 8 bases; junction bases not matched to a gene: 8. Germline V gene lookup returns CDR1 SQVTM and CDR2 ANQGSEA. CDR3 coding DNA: TGCAGCGTTGATTTGGACAGGGTGTCCGGCTACACCTTC. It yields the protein CSVDLDRVSGYTF.

The CDR3 sequence: CASSSSTGAYEQYV. The CDR3 bases are TGTGCCAGCAGCTCGTCGACAGGGGCCTACGAGCAGTACGTC. The rearrangement uses TRBV7-2 and TRBJ2-7, with TRBD1 matching over 8 bases. The V gene end was trimmed by 4 bases and the J gene end by 2 bases; junction bases not matched to a gene: 4. The CDR3 has 14 amino acids. Looked up from germline, CDR1 is SGHTA and CDR2 is FQGNSA.

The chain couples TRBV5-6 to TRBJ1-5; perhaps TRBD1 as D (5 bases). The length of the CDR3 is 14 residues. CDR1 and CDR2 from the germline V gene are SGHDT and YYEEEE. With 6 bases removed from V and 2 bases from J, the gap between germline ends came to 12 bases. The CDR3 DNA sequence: TGTGCCAGCACCCCGTGGGGCGGCAATCAGCCCCAGCATTTT. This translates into CASTPWGGNQPQHF.

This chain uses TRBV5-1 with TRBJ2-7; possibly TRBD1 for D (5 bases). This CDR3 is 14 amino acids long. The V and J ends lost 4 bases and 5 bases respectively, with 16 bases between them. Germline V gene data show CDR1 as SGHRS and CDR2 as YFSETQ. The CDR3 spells CASSAGIQDHEQYF. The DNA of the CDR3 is TGCGCCAGCAGCGCAGGGATACAGGATCACGAGCAGTACTTC.

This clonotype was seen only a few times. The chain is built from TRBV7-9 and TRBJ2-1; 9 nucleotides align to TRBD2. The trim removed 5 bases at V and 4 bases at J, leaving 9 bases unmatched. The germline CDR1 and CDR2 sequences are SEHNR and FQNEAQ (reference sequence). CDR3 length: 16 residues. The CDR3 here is CASSRTGTSLYNEQFF. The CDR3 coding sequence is TGTGCCAGCAGCCGTACAGGGACTAGCCTATACAATGAGCAGTTCTTC.

The CDR3 loop is CASSGALATVGTQYF. The CDR3 DNA sequence: TGTGCCAGCAGTGGGGCCCTAGCCACCGTGGGGACCCAGTACTTC. The V and J genes are TRBV28 and TRBJ2-5; D may be TRBD1 or TRBD2 (5 bases each). V lost 5 bases to trimming and J lost 7 bases, with 20 bases between them. Looked up from germline, CDR1 is MDHEN and CDR2 is SYDVKM. The CDR3 covers 15 residues.

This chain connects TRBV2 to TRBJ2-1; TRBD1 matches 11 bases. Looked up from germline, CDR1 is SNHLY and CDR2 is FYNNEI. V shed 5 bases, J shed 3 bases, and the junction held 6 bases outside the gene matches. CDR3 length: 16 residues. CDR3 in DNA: TGTGCCAGCAGTCAAACCGGGACAGGGGGCTACAATGAGCAGTTCTTC. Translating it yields CASSQTGTGGYNEQFF.

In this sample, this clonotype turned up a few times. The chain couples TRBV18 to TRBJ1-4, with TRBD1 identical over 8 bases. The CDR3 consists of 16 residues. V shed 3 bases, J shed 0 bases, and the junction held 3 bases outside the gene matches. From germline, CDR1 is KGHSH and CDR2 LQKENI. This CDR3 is CASSPSDRATNEKLFF. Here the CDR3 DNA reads TGTGCCAGCTCACCTTCGGACAGGGCAACTAATGAAAAACTGTTTTTT. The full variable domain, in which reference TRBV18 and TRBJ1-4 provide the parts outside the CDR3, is NAGVMQNPRHLVRRRGQEARLRCSPMKGHSHVYWYRQLPEEGLKFMVYLQKENIIDESGMPKERFSAEFPKEGPSILRIQQVVRGDSAAYFCASSPSDRATNEKLFFGSGTQLSVL.

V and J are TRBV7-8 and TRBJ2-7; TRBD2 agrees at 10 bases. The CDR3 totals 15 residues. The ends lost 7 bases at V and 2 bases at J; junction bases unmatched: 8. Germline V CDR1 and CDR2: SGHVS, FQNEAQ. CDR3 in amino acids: CASTHLAGVTYEQYF. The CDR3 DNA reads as TGTGCCAGCACCCACCTAGCGGGGGTAACCTACGAGCAGTACTTC.

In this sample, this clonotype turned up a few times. The CDR3 sequence is CASSLGGTGKNEQYV. The DNA of the CDR3 is TGTGCCAGCAGTTTAGGGGGGACAGGAAAGAACGAGCAGTACGTC. The rearrangement joins TRBV12-3 or TRBV12-4 to TRBJ2-7, with TRBD1 matching over 8 bases. With V trimmed by 1 base and J by 5 bases, 7 bases remained unmatched. This CDR3 spans 15 amino acids.

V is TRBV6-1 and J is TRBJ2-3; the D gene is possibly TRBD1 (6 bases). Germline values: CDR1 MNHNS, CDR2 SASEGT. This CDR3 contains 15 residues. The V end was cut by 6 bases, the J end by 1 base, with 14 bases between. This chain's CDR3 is CASRRLAGGTDTQYF. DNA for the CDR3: TGTGCCAGCAGGAGGTTAGCAGGGGGCACAGATACGCAGTATTTT.

The CDR3 DNA reads as TGCAGCGTTGAGAGGCACGGGGCAGGGCCAGATACGCAGTATTTT. This gives the protein CSVERHGAGPDTQYF. The chain has TRBV29-1 and TRBJ2-3, with D perhaps assigned TRBD1 or TRBD2 (5 bases each). The CDR3 runs to 15 residues. Germline loops: CDR1 SQVTM, CDR2 ANQGSEA. The ends were cut back, 3 bases at V and 4 bases at J, with 17 bases in the middle.

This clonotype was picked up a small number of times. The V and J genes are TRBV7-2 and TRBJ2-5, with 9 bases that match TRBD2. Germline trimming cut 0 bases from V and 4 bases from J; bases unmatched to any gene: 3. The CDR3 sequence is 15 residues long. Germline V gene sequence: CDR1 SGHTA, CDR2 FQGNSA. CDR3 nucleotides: TGTGCCAGCAGCTTAGCTGGCGGGGGGGGAGAGACCCAGTACTTC. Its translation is CASSLAGGGGETQYF.

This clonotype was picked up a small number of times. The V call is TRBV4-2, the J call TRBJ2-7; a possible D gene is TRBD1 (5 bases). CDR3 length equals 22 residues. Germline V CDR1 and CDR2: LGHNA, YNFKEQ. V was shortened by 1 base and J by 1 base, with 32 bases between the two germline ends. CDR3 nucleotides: TGTGCCAGCAGCCAAGTCGATCCTTACCCAGGGTATGGCGGCCCTAGGTCCTACGAGCAGTACTTC. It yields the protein CASSQVDPYPGYGGPRSYEQYF.

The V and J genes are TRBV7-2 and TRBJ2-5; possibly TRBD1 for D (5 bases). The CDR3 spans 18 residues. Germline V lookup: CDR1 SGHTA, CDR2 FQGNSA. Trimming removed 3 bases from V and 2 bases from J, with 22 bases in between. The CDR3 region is CASSFPQVPRGDQETQYF. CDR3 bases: TGTGCCAGCAGCTTTCCCCAGGTGCCTAGGGGTGATCAAGAGACCCAGTACTTC.